Listed below are T cell receptor beta chains from one sample, sequenced in a study of T and B cells in COVID-19 patients. One entry per CDR3 protein, called by TCRdb with MiXCR from the multiplex PCR reads. The sample consists of roughly 6,900 distinct CDR3 sequences, around a third of them appearing once. Sequencing was done on a sample of blood. The receptors shown here come from a human donor who had recovered from COVID-19. CDR3s include the opening cysteine and the closing phenylalanine or tryptophan. D genes are given only for firm matches. Clone size is stated in some rows and not others, as once, few, many or a class when expanded.

cdr3_nt cdr3_aa v_call d_call j_call clone_size
TGTGCCAGCAGCTTAGACGCTAACGGCTTAGGATCTAGTGAGCAGTTCTTC CASSLDANGLGSSEQFF TRBV11-1 . TRBJ2-1 .
TGCAGCGTTGAAGGACTAGCGGGGGAGCAGTACTTC CSVEGLAGEQYF TRBV29-1 TRBD2 TRBJ2-7 medium-sized
TGCGCCAGCAGCACAGGGACTTTCCCTAGCACAGATACGCAGTATTTT CASSTGTFPSTDTQYF TRBV5-1 . TRBJ2-3 few
TGCGCCAGCAGCTTGTATGGGACAGGGGGCTTAATTAACTATGGCTACACCTTC CASSLYGTGGLINYGYTF TRBV5-1 TRBD1 TRBJ1-2 few
TGTGCCAGCAGCGACCGCCTGGGGGGCACTGAAGCTTTCTTT CASSDRLGGTEAFF TRBV6-6 . TRBJ1-1 .
TGTGCCACCAGCAGAGTAAACACCGGGGAGCTGTTTTTT CATSRVNTGELFF TRBV15 . TRBJ2-2 few
TGTGCCAGCAGCTTACCTAGCGGGGGATACAATGAGCAGTTCTTC CASSLPSGGYNEQFF TRBV7-6 TRBD2 TRBJ2-1 .
TGCAGCGGACTTATAGGAGGGCTAGGCACCGGGGAGCTGTTTTTT CSGLIGGLGTGELFF TRBV29-1 . TRBJ2-2 medium-sized
TGTGCCAGCAGCCAACTGCGGGACTATGGCTACACCTTC CASSQLRDYGYTF TRBV6-2/TRBV6-3 . TRBJ1-2 .
TGTGCCAGCAGTATAAACTACGAGCAGTACTTC CASSINYEQYF TRBV12-3/TRBV12-4 . TRBJ2-7 .
TGTGCCAGCAGTGAAGCGTTCCGCGGGAGGTCGGATACGCAGTATTTT CASSEAFRGRSDTQYF TRBV6-1 TRBD2 TRBJ2-3 few
TGCAGTGCTAGCGGGGGGGCCAAGGATACGCAGTATTTT CSASGGAKDTQYF TRBV20-1 TRBD2 TRBJ2-3 few
TGTGCCAGCAGTTACGTACCTCGGGGTAGCGCGGAGACCCAGTACTTC CASSYVPRGSAETQYF TRBV6-5 . TRBJ2-5 .
TGTGCCAGCAGTTACACGAGTAGCGGGGGCCCCACAGATACGCAGTTTTTT CASSYTSSGGPTDTQFF TRBV6-5 TRBD2 TRBJ2-3 .
TGTGCCAGCAGCTTAACCCTCAGCGGGGGGCCCACAGATACGCAGTATTTT CASSLTLSGGPTDTQYF TRBV7-4 TRBD2 TRBJ2-3 .
TGTGCCAGCAGTTTTGGAGGGGTTGTTTCACCCCTCCACTTT CASSFGGVVSPLHF TRBV28 . TRBJ1-6 .
TGCGCCAGCAGCCTGGACAGACTATACACTGAAGCTTTCTTT CASSLDRLYTEAFF TRBV5-6 . TRBJ1-1 .
TGTGCCAGCCCCGGGGGGACAGCCTTTGAGCAGTACTTC CASPGGTAFEQYF TRBV6-1 . TRBJ2-7 .
TGTGCCAGCAGCCAAGAAAGTCTGCCCAATGAGCAGTTCTTC CASSQESLPNEQFF TRBV4-3 . TRBJ2-1 once
TGCAGTGCTAGAGCGGTGGCAGGGAGGACTGGGGCCAACGTCCTGACTTTC CSARAVAGRTGANVLTF TRBV20-1 . TRBJ2-6 .
TGTGCCAGCACTAACAGGGGGCCAGAGACCCAGTACTTC CASTNRGPETQYF TRBV6-1 TRBD1 TRBJ2-5 .
TGCAGTGCTAGAGTCGATAGCAATCAGCCCCAGCATTTT CSARVDSNQPQHF TRBV20-1 . TRBJ1-5 .
TGTGCCAGCAGCCTGCAGGGAGATCCCCGGGATGAGCAGTTCTTC CASSLQGDPRDEQFF TRBV5-6 . TRBJ2-1 medium-sized
TGTGCCAGCAGTTACGGGACCCACCAAAGCTCCTACGAGCAGTACTTC CASSYGTHQSSYEQYF TRBV6-2/TRBV6-3 . TRBJ2-7 .
TGTGCCAGCAGAATAGCGGGGGTCACAGATACGCAGTATTTT CASRIAGVTDTQYF TRBV12-3/TRBV12-4 TRBD2 TRBJ2-3 .
TGTGCCACCAGTGATTTTCGGGTCAATGAGCAGTTCTTC CATSDFRVNEQFF TRBV27 . TRBJ2-1 .
TGTGCCAGCAGTAACCTTTTGGGTATTGATTCACCCCTCCACTTT CASSNLLGIDSPLHF TRBV6-5 . TRBJ1-6 few
TGTGCCAGCAGGCGGAACGGGGGGGCTAGCGGCCCTTACGAGCAGTACTTC CASRRNGGASGPYEQYF TRBV12-3/TRBV12-4 TRBD2 TRBJ2-7 few